A single TCR beta chain is shown here with its context. The target antigen is unknown. The sample belongs to a study of response to subunit inactivated influenza vaccine. Study outcomes and limitations: Authors suggested each seasonal flu vaccination may recruit only limited numbers of new T cells.

V trimming: 4 bases; J trimming: 1 base; junction bases outside the gene matches: 4. CDR3 length: 15 residues. Germline V CDR1 and CDR2: SGHTA, FQGNSA. TCRdb redid the calling of the RT-PCR reads with MiXCR, one entry per CDR3 protein. Counted here are 710,000 or so distinct CDR3 sequences, less than 20% occurring once; the ten biggest clones make up more than 9%. V gene TRBV7-2 combines with J gene TRBJ2-7, with 10 bases lining up with TRBD2. This sequence originates from a middle-aged man who received an inactivated influenza vaccine. Sequencing used PBMCs from blood, obtained 12 days after vaccination. As DNA, the CDR3 is TGTGCCAGCAGCTACGTAGCGGGGGGATCCTACGAGCAGTACTTC. This sequence encodes CASSYVAGGSYEQYF.